Shown below are 12 T cell receptor beta chains from a single sample sequenced in a study of CD8+ T cells in alopecia areata. cDNA serving as the sequencing template came from extracted, reverse transcribed RNA. The method was immunoSEQ multiplex PCR; TCRdb's version includes in-frame clones alone and lacks a portion of them. The data contain around 190,000 clones, over 60% of them seen just once; the ten biggest clones take up 4% to 5%. Treatment: oral pan-JAK inhibitor, 5-10 mg twice daily. The sample was CD4+ T cells sorted from blood, taken at week 4, from a patient treated with tofacitinib. Every receptor here comes from a human donor with alopecia areata.

The chain links TRBV15 to TRBJ2-5; D not certain. CDR3 length: 15 amino acids. CDR1 and CDR2 from the germline V gene are LNHNV and YYDKDF (reference sequence). V lost 1 base, J lost 0 bases, and 9 bases lay in between. The CDR3 reads CATSRAAPYQETQYF. The CDR3 nucleotides are TGTGCCACCAGCAGAGCAGCGCCGTACCAAGAGACCCAGTACTTC.

This clone was seen more than once but under ten times. The chain joins TRBV7-2 to TRBJ2-5, with a tentative D call TRBD2 (5 bases). Germline lookup yields CDR1 SGHTA and CDR2 FQGNSA. V was clipped by 5 bases and J by 2 bases, with 12 bases between them. The CDR3 totals 14 residues. The CDR3 loop reads CASSPRRTQETQYF. CDR3 nucleotides: TGTGCCAGCAGCCCGCGACGGACTCAAGAGACCCAGTACTTC.

Comments on this clone: Other nucleotide sequences from this sample produce the same CDR3. CDR3 in DNA: TGTGCCTGGAGTGCCAGGGACAATCAGCCCCAGCATTTT. It translates to CAWSARDNQPQHF. This rearrangement joins TRBV30 to TRBJ1-5; the D gene is possibly TRBD1 (5 bases). Trimming pared 1 base from V and 3 bases from J, leaving 7 bases between. The CDR3 is 13 amino acids. Germline V gives CDR1 GTSNPN, CDR2 SVGIG (reference sequence).

The V and J genes are TRBV30 and TRBJ1-1; 9 bases line up with TRBD1. The germline CDR1 and CDR2 sequences are GTSNPN and SVGIG (reference sequence). After removal of 6 bases from V and 9 bases from J, the junction contained 11 bases not matched to a gene. The CDR3 sequence is 13 residues long. Here the CDR3 reads CACPPPGTGKAFF. CDR3 sequence (DNA): TGTGCCTGCCCCCCACCCGGGACAGGGAAAGCTTTCTTT.

The chain joins TRBV30 to TRBJ1-2; 8 nucleotides align to TRBD1. Trimming at V came to 4 bases and at J to 0 bases, leaving 4 bases not matched to a gene. Germline V gene data show CDR1 as GTSNPN and CDR2 as SVGIG (reference sequence). The CDR3 has 14 amino acids. Here the CDR3 reads CAWIRQGSNYGYTF. In DNA, the CDR3 is TGTGCCTGGATCAGACAGGGGTCTAACTATGGCTACACCTTC.

This chain uses TRBV5-8 with TRBJ2-3, with 13 bases aligning to TRBD2. J lost 8 bases, V lost 4 bases, and 13 bases had no gene match. Germline V lookup: CDR1 SGHTS, CDR2 YDEGEE. This CDR3 comprises 17 residues. CDR3 loop: CASSPRTSGGPLGTQYF. The CDR3 DNA follows: TGTGCCAGCAGCCCCAGGACTAGCGGGGGCCCATTGGGTACGCAGTATTTT.

This chain links TRBV6-5 with TRBJ2-5, with TRBD2 matching over 10 bases. Trimming removed 7 bases from V and 3 bases from J; junction bases left unmatched: 8. This CDR3 contains 15 residues. CDR1 and CDR2 (germline): MNHEY, SVGAGI. CDR3 bases: TGTGCCAGCACCGCTAGCGGGGGTATCAAAGAGACCCAGTACTTC. Translated: CASTASGGIKETQYF.

The V call is TRBV6-5, the J call TRBJ1-4, with D perhaps matching TRBD1 (6 bases). This CDR3 has 12 amino acids. Trimming stripped 5 bases from V and 10 bases from J, with 11 bases between. CDR1 is MNHEY and CDR2 is SVGAGI in the germline V gene. This CDR3 is CASSLLGGKLFF. CDR3 nucleotide sequence: TGTGCCAGCAGTCTGCTAGGGGGAAAACTGTTTTTT.

The V and J genes are TRBV5-1 and TRBJ2-5; TRBD2 is a possible D gene (5 bases). The CDR3 loop spans 14 amino acids. CDR1 is SGHRS and CDR2 is YFSETQ in the germline V gene. With 5 bases removed from V and 2 bases from J, the gap between germline ends came to 13 bases. The CDR3 loop is CASSYGLKQETQYF. DNA for the CDR3: TGCGCCAGCAGTTACGGACTGAAACAAGAGACCCAGTACTTC.

This clone was seen a single time. The J gene is TRBJ2-5, the V gene TRBV5-1; no reliable D call. Germline values: CDR1 SGHRS, CDR2 YFSETQ. Trimming left V 4 bases short and J 1 base short, with 2 bases between. This CDR3 is 11 amino acids long. CDR3 nucleotides: TGCGCCAGCAGCGCCCAAGAGACCCAGTACTTC. Translation: CASSAQETQYF.

V and J are TRBV19 and TRBJ1-5; the D gene is possibly TRBD1 (5 bases). The CDR3 is 15 residues long. Germline CDR1 and CDR2: LNHDA and SQIVND (reference sequence). V dropped 3 bases and J dropped 3 bases, with 12 bases sitting between them. The DNA for the CDR3 is TGTGCCAGTAGTATCGGGGGGAACAACAATCAGCCCCAGCATTTT. Translated, it gives CASSIGGNNNQPQHF.

This chain uses TRBV9 with TRBJ2-1; 9 nucleotides line up with TRBD2. The CDR3 consists of 15 residues. V lost 3 bases, J lost 10 bases, and 11 bases stayed unmatched. Germline CDR1 is SGDLS and CDR2 is YYNGEE. As DNA, the CDR3 is TGTGCCAGCAGCGCGTCCAGCGGGGGGCCCACCGAGCAGTTCTTC. Encoded protein: CASSASSGGPTEQFF.